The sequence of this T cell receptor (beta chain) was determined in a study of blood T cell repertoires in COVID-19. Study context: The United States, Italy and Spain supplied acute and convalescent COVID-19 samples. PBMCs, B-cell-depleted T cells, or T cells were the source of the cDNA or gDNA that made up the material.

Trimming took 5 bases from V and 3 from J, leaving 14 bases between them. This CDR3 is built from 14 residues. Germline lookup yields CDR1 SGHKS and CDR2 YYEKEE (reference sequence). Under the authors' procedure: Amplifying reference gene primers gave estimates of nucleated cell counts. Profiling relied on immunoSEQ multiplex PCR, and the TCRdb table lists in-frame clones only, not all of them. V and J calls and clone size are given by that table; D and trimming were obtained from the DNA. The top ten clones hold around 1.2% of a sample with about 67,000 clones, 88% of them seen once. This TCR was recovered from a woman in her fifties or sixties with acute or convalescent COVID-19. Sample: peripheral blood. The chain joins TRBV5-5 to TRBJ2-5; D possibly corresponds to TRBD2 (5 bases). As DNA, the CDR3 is TGTGCCAGCAGGGCGATAACTAGAGAAGAGACCCAGTACTTC. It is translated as CASRAITREETQYF.